This TCR beta chain was found in a study of cytomegalovirus exposure and HLA in healthy donors. Study-wide background: Earlier, 117 million unique TCR beta sequences were recovered from roughly 180 million T cells by an analysis.

Whereas donors were nominally healthy upon sampling, unrecorded immune exposures were probable. The CDR3 extends over 15 amino acids. V lost 5 bases and J lost 5; bases outside the gene matches: 4. Germline CDR1 and CDR2: SGHTA and FQGTGA. Study results and caveats: What a later analysis showed was that several of the most significant clusters appeared linked to common viral pathogens.

PCR employed 60 Vbeta and 13 Jbeta primers. TCRdb's table, derived via immunoSEQ multiplex PCR, lists solely in-frame clones and lacks some. Of over 85,000 clones listed, 7.6% were seen once; the top ten hold 2% to 2.5%. This clone was detected a few times. Its antigen is unknown. The chain carries TRBV7-3 and TRBJ2-3; TRBD2 aligns across 13 bases. Sequencing used PBMCs. The receptor was derived from a man in his fifties or sixties in good health and CMV-seronegative. The CDR3 DNA reads TGTGCCAGCAGCACACTAGCGGGGGGGCTAGATACGCAGTATTTT. Translated, it gives CASSTLAGGLDTQYF.